The next 14 T cell receptor beta chains were all read from a single sample in a study of shared clonotypes between healthy human individuals. The protocol was immunoSEQ multiplex PCR, while the TCRdb copy is restricted to in-frame clones and leaves out a portion. This table holds about 2 million clones, approximately 94% found once. Terminally differentiated effector memory CD45RA+ cells were left out of the naive CD8 fraction, which was CD45RO-negative and positively selected for CCR7. Input material: naive CD8+ T cells sorted from blood. These receptors originate from a man in his late teens or twenties in good health.

The rearrangement joins TRBV21-1 to TRBJ1-2; the DNA was not compared with TRBD1, the D call given in the table. TRBV21-1 is a pseudogene locus. CDR3 length: 17 residues. CDR3 DNA sequence: TGTGCCAGCAGCAGAGGGGGCCTTTCGGGGATCGACTATGGCTACACCTTC. Its translation: CASSRGGLSGIDYGYTF.

In regard to this clone: This CDR3 is also generated by other DNA sequences in the sample. This chain connects TRBV5-4 to TRBJ2-1; no clear D. The ends were cut back, 0 bases at V and 5 bases at J, with 3 bases in the middle. Germline V lookup: CDR1 SGHNT, CDR2 YYREEE (reference sequence). The CDR3 is 12 residues long. CDR3 protein: CASSLGDNEQFF. In DNA form, the CDR3 reads TGTGCCAGCAGCTTGGGTGACAATGAGCAGTTCTTC.

This chain uses TRBV11-2 with TRBJ2-5; the D gene could be TRBD1 or TRBD2 (5 bases each). The V end was cut by 2 bases, the J end by 5 bases, with 24 bases between. Germline V CDR1 and CDR2: SGHAT, FQNNGV. The CDR3 contains 18 residues. The CDR3 here is CASSLSGGWGRIDETQYF. DNA for the CDR3: TGTGCCAGCAGCTTATCAGGAGGTTGGGGCCGAATTGATGAGACCCAGTACTTC. Variable domain in full (rest from reference TRBV11-2 and TRBJ2-5): EAGVAQSPRYKIIEKRQSVAFWCNPISGHATLYWYQQILGQGPKLLIQFQNNGVVDDSQLPKDRFSAERLKGVDSTLKIQPAKLEDSAVYLCASSLSGGWGRIDETQYFGPGTRLLVL.

This clone occurred once. The rearrangement joins TRBV9 to TRBJ2-5, with a tentative D call TRBD2 (5 bases). The CDR3 sequence is 15 residues long. Germline V gives CDR1 SGDLS, CDR2 YYNGEE. Trimming cost V 0 bases and J 5 bases, with 14 bases left between them. The CDR3 region has the DNA TGTGCCAGCAGCGTAGATGGACTTCAGACTGAGACCCAGTACTTC. Its protein is CASSVDGLQTETQYF. The full variable domain, with the rest looked up from reference TRBV9 and TRBJ2-5, is DSGVTQTPKHLITATGQRVTLRCSPRSGDLSVYWYQQSLDQGLQFLIQYYNGEERAKGNILERFSAQQFPDLHSELNLSSLELGDSALYFCASSVDGLQTETQYFGPGTRLLVL.

This rearrangement joins TRBV10-1 to TRBJ2-7; TRBD1 matches 9 bases. This CDR3 spans 14 amino acids. Germline assignment: CDR1 WNHNN and CDR2 SYGVQD (reference sequence). J lost 0 bases, V lost 4 bases, and 1 base had no gene match. This CDR3 is CASSGDRVSYEQYF. CDR3 nucleotide sequence: TGCGCCAGCAGTGGGGACAGGGTCTCCTACGAGCAGTACTTC.

This clone showed up just once. The chain has TRBV7-9 and TRBJ2-7; 11 bases match TRBD2. The CDR3 has 16 amino acids. Trimming at V came to 4 bases and at J to 0 bases, leaving 5 bases not matched to a gene. The germline gives CDR1 SEHNR, CDR2 FQNEAQ (reference sequence). The CDR3, as DNA: TGTGCCAGCAGCTCCCCTAGCGGGAGGAGCTCCTACGAGCAGTACTTC. Translation: CASSSPSGRSSYEQYF.

The J gene is TRBJ2-1, the V gene TRBV9; D is unclear. The CDR3 extends over 15 amino acids. Deletions cut 0 bases from V and 4 bases from J, with 11 bases between. Looked up from germline, CDR1 is SGDLS and CDR2 is YYNGEE. The chain's CDR3 is CASSVEREPYNEQFF. Here the CDR3 DNA reads TGTGCCAGCAGCGTAGAAAGGGAACCTTACAATGAGCAGTTCTTC.

The chain carries TRBV27 and TRBJ2-7; a weak D match, TRBD1 (7 bases). The V and J ends lost 4 bases and 0 bases respectively, with 10 bases between them. The CDR3 consists of 14 residues. Per the germline V gene, CDR1 is MNHEY and CDR2 is SMNVEV (reference sequence). The CDR3 here is CASSSRGASYEQYF. DNA of the CDR3: TGTGCCAGCAGTTCCAGGGGGGCCTCCTACGAGCAGTACTTC.

CDR3 loop: CASSLGGRVNGYTF. The CDR3 region has the DNA TGTGCCAGCAGCTTAGGCGGCAGGGTCAATGGCTACACCTTC. The gene calls are TRBV7-9 and TRBJ1-2; D is possibly TRBD1 (5 bases). This CDR3 contains 14 residues. V was shortened by 1 base and J by 6 bases, with 12 bases between the two germline ends. The V gene's germline CDR1 is SEHNR and CDR2 FQNEAQ (reference sequence).

The chain employs TRBV7-6 and TRBJ2-7, with TRBD1 identical over 10 bases. This CDR3 has 14 residues. Germline values: CDR1 SGHVS, CDR2 FNYEAQ. The V segment lost 3 bases and the J segment 7 bases; nucleotides outside the gene matches: 6. The CDR3 sequence: CASSFGTGVWEQYF. DNA for the CDR3: TGTGCCAGCAGCTTTGGGACAGGGGTTTGGGAGCAGTACTTC.

This chain uses TRBV6-5 with TRBJ2-7; either TRBD1 or TRBD2 may supply D (5 bases each). There are 15 residues in the CDR3. Looked up from germline, CDR1 is MNHEY and CDR2 is SVGAGI. V gave up 0 bases and J gave up 5 bases, with 14 bases separating them. CDR3 residues: CASSYSTGTRHEQYF. In DNA, the CDR3 is TGTGCCAGCAGTTACTCAACCGGGACGCGGCACGAGCAGTACTTC.

For this clone: Other nucleotide sequences from this sample produce the same CDR3. The V and J genes are TRBV15 and TRBJ2-7; no clear D gene. The germline V and J ends were trimmed by 0 bases and 3 bases, with 6 bases remaining between them. The CDR3 is 13 amino acids. The germline CDR1 and CDR2 sequences are LNHNV and YYDKDF (reference sequence). The CDR3 DNA follows: TGTGCCACCAGCAGAGACCCAGGCTACGAGCAGTACTTC. This encodes CATSRDPGYEQYF.

This rearrangement joins TRBV5-8 to TRBJ2-2; a weak D match, TRBD2 (6 bases). Germline values: CDR1 SGHTS, CDR2 YDEGEE. Trimming removed 3 bases at V and 7 bases at J, with 16 bases between. The CDR3 spans 15 residues. The CDR3: CASSWTNLGHGELFF. The CDR3 nucleotides read TGTGCCAGCAGCTGGACTAATTTGGGGCACGGGGAGCTGTTTTTT.

Here the CDR3 DNA reads TGCAGCGTTAGAGCTAGGGGACCCCAAGAGACCCAGTACTTC. Translating it yields CSVRARGPQETQYF. V usage is TRBV29-1 and J usage is TRBJ2-5; D may match TRBD1 or TRBD2 (5 bases each). This CDR3 region has 14 residues. Germline CDR1 and CDR2: SQVTM and ANQGSEA. V was trimmed by 5 bases and J by 1 base, leaving 14 bases between them.